This T cell receptor (beta chain) derives from a study of long-term antiretroviral therapy in people with HIV. Study-wide results and caveats: Repertoire composition at all time points was dominated by clones that had expanded before ART.

Treatment of all HIV participants took place in the United States. Version v3.0 of the immunoSEQ assay ran at survey level. Samples were sequenced targeting roughly 40,000-55,000 T-cell genomes each. Data came from immunoSEQ multiplex PCR; TCRdb stores just in-frame clones and leaves some out. The sample shows tens of thousands of clones, around 85% of them seen only once. The germline gives CDR1 LNHDA, CDR2 SQIVND (reference sequence). V lost 5 bases, J lost 2 bases, and 18 bases lay in between. The CDR3 is made up of 17 amino acids. A remark on this clone: Its cognate antigen is unknown.

The sequence came from a man aged 35 to 55 with HIV. The chain joins TRBV19 to TRBJ1-4; no firm D call. The sample in question was unsorted PBMCs, obtained 3 years after starting antiretroviral therapy. The CDR3 DNA reads TGTGCCAGTAGTCCCCGGTGGTCGGCACCCACTAATGAAAAACTGTTTTTT. Translating gives CASSPRWSAPTNEKLFF.